Each of the 32 T cell receptor beta chains below was sequenced from the same sample in a study of metastatic and nonmetastatic thyroid tumors. Using MiXCR, TCRdb reanalyzed the PCR reads. This table has fewer than 5,000 clones, approximately 18% appearing once. Each patient went into thyroid surgery without having received any treatment. Source material: adjacent normal tissue. The receptors originated from a male donor with papillary thyroid cancer or a benign thyroid nodule (not recorded which). Some clones in this sample may be carry-over from other donors' samples.

The rearrangement uses TRBV11-2 and TRBJ2-7; 7 nucleotides agree with TRBD1. The CDR3 consists of 16 residues. The germline V gene has CDR1 SGHAT and CDR2 FQNNGV. V lost 5 bases and J lost 0; bases outside the gene matches: 10. As DNA, the CDR3 is TGTGCCAGCAGCCAAACGTGGGACAGCTTCTCCTACGAGCAGTACTTC. Amino acid sequence: CASSQTWDSFSYEQYF.

This clone was counted a few times. V is TRBV28 and J is TRBJ1-5; 10 positions agree with TRBD1. With 6 bases clipped from V and 3 bases from J, the junction kept 14 bases outside the gene matches. Germline CDR1 MDHEN, CDR2 SYDVKM. The CDR3 covers 18 residues. CDR3 nucleotides: TGTGCCAGCAGACCCCCGGGACAGGGGACCCCCGCCAATCAGCCCCAGCATTTT. Protein sequence: CASRPPGQGTPANQPQHF.

The V call is TRBV20-1, the J call TRBJ1-1; D not certain. The germline V gene has CDR1 DFQATT and CDR2 SNEGSKA (reference sequence). Between the trimmed V and J ends, which lost 0 bases and 3 bases, there was a span of 11 bases. The CDR3 consists of 14 residues. The CDR3 is CSARDFGRDTEAFF. DNA for the CDR3: TGCAGTGCTAGAGATTTCGGGCGTGACACTGAAGCTTTCTTT.

This clone was found a few times. The chain uses TRBV7-9 and TRBJ1-1; no clear D. CDR1 and CDR2 (germline): SEHNR, FQNEAQ (reference sequence). The CDR3 consists of 12 residues. Trimming removed 3 bases from V and 4 bases from J, with 6 bases in between. The CDR3 DNA reads TGTGCCAGCAGCTTGACCCCCACTGAAGCTTTCTTT. It specifies CASSLTPTEAFF.

J is TRBJ1-1 and V is TRBV5-4, with D hard to call. Germline assignment: CDR1 SGHNT and CDR2 YYREEE (reference sequence). The CDR3 loop spans 14 amino acids. Trimming stripped 3 bases from V and 4 bases from J, with 13 bases between. The CDR3 protein is CASSSPTLGTEAFF. Here the CDR3 DNA reads TGTGCCAGCAGCTCCCCCACGTTGGGCACTGAAGCTTTCTTT.

This chain joins TRBV27 and TRBJ2-2; D is possibly TRBD1 (6 bases). The CDR3 runs to 14 residues. Germline V gene data show CDR1 as MNHEY and CDR2 as SMNVEV (reference sequence). Trimming shortened V by 4 bases and J by 5 bases, and 11 bases separated the two germline ends. The CDR3 DNA reads as TGTGCCAGCAGTTCGTATACAGGGACCGGGGAGCTGTTTTTT. Amino acids: CASSSYTGTGELFF.

The gene calls are TRBV19 and TRBJ1-2, with 11 bases identical to TRBD1. Germline V gene lookup returns CDR1 LNHDA and CDR2 SQIVND (reference sequence). This CDR3 comprises 14 residues. V gave up 8 bases and J gave up 8 bases; unmatched junction bases: 10. CDR3 coding DNA: TGTGCCAGTTTGGACAGGGGGCCGCGGCGGGGCTACACCTTC. It encodes CASLDRGPRRGYTF.

This clone was recorded many times. This chain uses TRBV28 with TRBJ2-5; TRBD2 might be the D (6 bases). With 7 bases removed from V and 5 bases from J, the gap between germline ends came to 20 bases. This CDR3 contains 15 residues. Per germline, CDR1 MDHEN and CDR2 SYDVKM. The CDR3: CASTPGGSGPETQYF. As DNA, the CDR3 is TGTGCCAGCACCCCCGGGGGTAGTGGTCCGGAGACCCAGTACTTC.

Many counts were recorded for this clone. The V call is TRBV5-5, the J call TRBJ2-4; no firm D call. Germline V CDR1 and CDR2: SGHKS, YYEKEE (reference sequence). Trimming left V 0 bases short and J 10 bases short, with 14 bases between. The CDR3 covers 14 residues. CDR3 DNA: TGTGCCAGCAGCTTGGCCGAAACAGTCCGGATTCAGTACTTC. Protein: CASSLAETVRIQYF.

This chain uses TRBV28 with TRBJ1-5; D remains unclear. The CDR3 sequence is 14 residues long. Trimming removed 3 bases from V and 5 bases from J, with 11 bases in between. Germline V gene data show CDR1 as MDHEN and CDR2 as SYDVKM. CDR3 in amino acids: CASSLVRFDQPQHF. In nucleotides, the CDR3 is TGTGCCAGCAGTTTGGTGAGGTTCGATCAGCCCCAGCATTTT.

This clone was seen a single time. The rearrangement uses TRBV5-6 and TRBJ2-5, with 7 bases identical to TRBD1. The CDR3 totals 15 residues. CDR1 is SGHDT, CDR2 YYEEEE, per germline. The ends lost 4 bases at V and 2 bases at J; junction bases unmatched: 8. The CDR3 nucleotides are TGTGCCAGCAGCCCGGCTTTGGACAGGCAAGAGACCCAGTACTTC. Protein: CASSPALDRQETQYF.

This clone was seen more than once but under ten times. The V and J genes are TRBV6-1 and TRBJ2-7; D not resolved. The V gene's germline CDR1 is MNHNS and CDR2 SASEGT. Trimming pared 6 bases from V and 0 bases from J, leaving 3 bases between. The CDR3 totals 11 residues. In DNA form, the CDR3 reads TGTGCCAGCAGGAACTCCTACGAGCAGTACGTC. It translates to CASRNSYEQYV.

A few counts support this clone. The chain has TRBV28 and TRBJ1-2, with D possibly TRBD1 on 6 matching bases. The CDR3 totals 14 residues. The germline CDR1 and CDR2 sequences are MDHEN and SYDVKM. Trimming took off 3 bases at V and 3 bases at J, with 11 bases between the two ends. This chain's CDR3 is CASSLIGGDYGYTF. DNA of the CDR3: TGTGCCAGCAGTTTGATAGGGGGAGACTATGGCTACACCTTC.

There are a few counts of this clone. This rearrangement joins TRBV12-3 or TRBV12-4 to TRBJ1-6; D unclear. This CDR3 region has 13 residues. The V end lost 6 bases, the J end lost 9 bases, and 12 bases lay between the germline ends. CDR3 sequence reads: CASSIRWGSPLHF. CDR3 in DNA: TGTGCCAGCAGCATACGTTGGGGTTCACCCCTCCACTTT.

V gene TRBV19 combines with J gene TRBJ2-5; 9 bases are shared with TRBD1. Germline V lookup: CDR1 LNHDA, CDR2 SQIVND (reference sequence). CDR3 length: 14 amino acids. The J segment lost 1 base and the V segment lost 6 bases, leaving 3 bases of the junction unmatched. CDR3 DNA sequence: TGTGCCAGTAGCATACAGGGGGCCCAAGAGACCCAGTACTTC. Translating gives CASSIQGAQETQYF.

This rearrangement joins TRBV19 to TRBJ2-1; D uncertain. The ends were cut back, 4 bases at V and 6 bases at J, with 10 bases in the middle. This CDR3 is built from 13 residues. Germline-derived CDR1 and CDR2 are LNHDA and SQIVND (reference sequence). The CDR3 here is CASSKPGRNEQFF. As DNA, the CDR3 is TGTGCCAGTAGTAAGCCGGGCCGCAATGAGCAGTTCTTC.

The V and J genes are TRBV6-1 and TRBJ1-6; 10 nucleotides match TRBD1. In germline, CDR1 is MNHNS, CDR2 SASEGT. The CDR3 runs to 16 residues. J gave up 7 bases and V 3 bases, and 6 bases lay outside the gene matches. The chain's CDR3 is CASSETPGQGNSPLHF. In DNA form, the CDR3 reads TGTGCCAGCAGTGAGACCCCGGGACAGGGGAATTCACCCCTCCACTTT.

Regarding this clone: The germline gene is not matched at one end of the junction; a read error may be the cause. V usage is TRBV7-2 and J usage is TRBJ1-2; 8 bases are a match to TRBD1. The germline CDR1 and CDR2 sequences are SGHTA and FQGNSA. The CDR3 extends over 13 amino acids. The CDR3 region has the DNA TGTGCCAACAGCCGAGGACAGGGATATGGCTACACCTTC. This sequence encodes CANSRGQGYGYTF.

The chain links TRBV7-8 to TRBJ2-7; TRBD2 agrees at 13 bases. Per the germline V gene, CDR1 is SGHVS and CDR2 is FQNEAQ. V lost 1 base to trimming and J lost 4 bases; unmatched junction nucleotides: 1. The CDR3 covers 15 residues. The CDR3 DNA sequence: TGTGCCAGCAGCTTAGGGACTAGCGGGAGTTACGAGCAGTACTTC. Translating it yields CASSLGTSGSYEQYF.

The gene calls are TRBV2 and TRBJ2-5; D not resolved. This CDR3 spans 12 amino acids. V gave up 6 bases and J gave up 4 bases, with 9 bases separating them. The germline CDR1 and CDR2 sequences are SNHLY and FYNNEI. CDR3 protein: CASSRAAETQYF. In nucleotides, the CDR3 is TGTGCCAGCAGCAGAGCAGCAGAGACCCAGTACTTC. Drawing the rest from reference TRBV2 and TRBJ2-5, the complete variable domain is EPEVTQTPSHQVTQMGQEVILRCVPISNHLYFYWYRQILGQKVEFLVSFYNNEISEKSEIFDDQFSVERPDGSNFTLKIRSTKLEDSAMYFCASSRAAETQYFGPGTRLLVL.

A single count supports this clone. The chain combines TRBV30 with TRBJ2-5, with D perhaps matching TRBD2 (5 bases). The V end lost 3 bases, the J end lost 7 bases, and 15 bases lay between the germline ends. This CDR3 is 13 amino acids long. Germline CDR1 is GTSNPN and CDR2 is SVGIG (reference sequence). CDR3 in amino acids: CAWRNEGTRTQYF. Here the CDR3 DNA reads TGTGCCTGGAGGAATGAGGGAACGAGGACCCAGTACTTC.

By sample fraction, this clone is medium-sized. The chain combines TRBV20-1 with TRBJ2-1, with 8 bases aligning to TRBD2. J lost 7 bases, V lost 3 bases, and 14 bases had no gene match. This CDR3 spans 16 amino acids. CDR1 is DFQATT, CDR2 SNEGSKA, per germline (reference sequence). This CDR3 reads CSASGRYRTSRNEQFF. The CDR3 bases are TGCAGTGCTAGTGGCCGCTATAGGACTAGCAGGAATGAGCAGTTCTTC.

By share of the sample, this clone is medium-sized (0.01 to 0.1%). The gene calls are TRBV20-1 and TRBJ2-1; TRBD2 is a possible D gene (5 bases). V lost 1 base and J 6 bases, leaving 7 bases between the germline ends. The CDR3 runs to 12 residues. CDR1 is DFQATT and CDR2 is SNEGSKA in the germline V gene (reference sequence). The CDR3 bases are TGCAGTGCTAGAGCGGGGTTCAATGAGCAGTTCTTC. As protein: CSARAGFNEQFF.

This clone was picked up a small number of times. V gene TRBV28 combines with J gene TRBJ1-1; 7 bases are a match to TRBD1. The length of the CDR3 is 15 residues. J gave up 2 bases and V 6 bases, and 9 bases lay outside the gene matches. Germline V gene lookup returns CDR1 MDHEN and CDR2 SYDVKM. CDR3: CASRAGGGENTEAFF. The CDR3 DNA reads as TGTGCCAGCAGGGCAGGGGGAGGGGAAAACACTGAAGCTTTCTTT.

The chain joins TRBV12-3 or TRBV12-4 to TRBJ2-7; 7 nucleotides align to TRBD1. This CDR3 is built from 12 residues. V shed 6 bases, J shed 6 bases, and the junction held 5 bases outside the gene matches. This chain's CDR3 is CASRSNRGEQYF. The DNA of the CDR3 is TGTGCCAGCAGATCCAACAGGGGCGAGCAGTACTTC.

This clone occurred a few times. This chain uses TRBV6-1 with TRBJ2-3, with 10 bases aligning to TRBD2. The germline CDR1 and CDR2 sequences are MNHNS and SASEGT. Trimming removed 0 bases from V and 5 bases from J; junction bases left unmatched: 2. The length of the CDR3 is 15 residues. The CDR3 loop reads CASSEARTSGDTQYF. CDR3 nucleotide sequence: TGTGCCAGCAGTGAAGCCCGGACTAGCGGAGATACGCAGTATTTT.

This clone is categorized as medium-sized. V and J are TRBV15 and TRBJ2-5; D is uncertain. In germline, CDR1 is LNHNV, CDR2 YYDKDF (reference sequence). V lost 0 bases, J lost 5 bases, and 4 bases lay in between. CDR3 length: 12 amino acids. CDR3 loop: CATSRDMETQYF. CDR3 bases: TGTGCCACCAGCAGAGATATGGAGACCCAGTACTTC. Filled out from reference TRBV15 and TRBJ2-5, the complete variable domain reads DAMVIQNPRYQVTQFGKPVTLSCSQTLNHNVMYWYQQKSSQAPKLLFHYYDKDFNNEADTPDNFQSRRPNTSFCFLDIRSPGLGDTAMYLCATSRDMETQYFGPGTRLLVL.

The J gene is TRBJ2-7, the V gene TRBV6-5; 9 bases align to TRBD2. Germline trimming cut 5 bases from V and 3 bases from J; bases unmatched to any gene: 5. Per germline, CDR1 MNHEY and CDR2 SVGAGI. CDR3 size: 14 residues. The CDR3 DNA reads as TGTGCCAGCAGTAACGGGACTAGCATCTACGAGCAGTACTTC. Translation: CASSNGTSIYEQYF.

The chain carries TRBV20-1 and TRBJ2-7; D gene uncertain. In germline, CDR1 is DFQATT, CDR2 SNEGSKA (reference sequence). The CDR3 is 10 residues long. The CDR3 bases are TGCAGACTGGACGGTGACGAGCAGTACTTC. Residues: CRLDGDEQYF.

This clone was seen more than once but under ten times. V gene TRBV12-3 or TRBV12-4 combines with J gene TRBJ2-7, with D maybe TRBD2 (6 bases). This CDR3 contains 13 residues. The germline V and J ends were trimmed by 3 bases and 6 bases, with 12 bases remaining between them. Here the CDR3 reads CASSFSGEGEQYF. The CDR3 coding sequence is TGTGCCAGCAGTTTCTCGGGGGAAGGCGAGCAGTACTTC.

This clone was detected only once. The rearrangement uses TRBV20-1 and TRBJ2-7; D could derive from TRBD1 or TRBD2 (5 bases each). Trimming stripped 5 bases from V and 7 bases from J, with 21 bases between. Germline assignment: CDR1 DFQATT and CDR2 SNEGSKA (reference sequence). The length of the CDR3 is 14 residues. The CDR3 sequence is CSALGTFGIREQYF. The CDR3 bases are TGCAGTGCTTTGGGGACCTTCGGGATACGAGAGCAGTACTTC.

This chain joins TRBV6-1 and TRBJ1-2; tentatively, D is TRBD1 (5 bases). Germline V lookup: CDR1 MNHNS, CDR2 SASEGT. V shed 5 bases and J shed 0 bases, with 10 bases lying between them. The CDR3 has 14 amino acids. As DNA, the CDR3 is TGTGCCAGCAGTATCCTGGGGGCTAACTATGGCTACACCTTC. This translates into CASSILGANYGYTF.